This T cell receptor (beta chain) stems from a study of neurological immune-mediated disorders. Via MiXCR, TCRdb re-called the 5' RACE reads, giving one row per CDR3 protein. The table includes over 90,000 distinct CDR3 sequences, about 10% detected once. Points from the study as a whole: No CDR3 amino acid sequences were shared by expanded clones across subjects, suggesting private repertoires in all groups.

This clonotype appeared many times. Its antigen is not identified. Time point here: longitudinal time-point 3. The source of this sequence is a female donor with HTLV-1-associated myelopathy (HAM/TSP). Sequencing was done on a sample of PBMCs.

This chain's CDR3 is CASSLQVDTQYF. DNA of the CDR3: TGTGCCAGCAGCTTACAAGTGGATACGCAGTATTTT. This chain connects TRBV12-3 or TRBV12-4 to TRBJ2-3; D gene uncertain. This CDR3 contains 12 residues. V dropped 6 bases and J dropped 6 bases, with 10 bases sitting between them.